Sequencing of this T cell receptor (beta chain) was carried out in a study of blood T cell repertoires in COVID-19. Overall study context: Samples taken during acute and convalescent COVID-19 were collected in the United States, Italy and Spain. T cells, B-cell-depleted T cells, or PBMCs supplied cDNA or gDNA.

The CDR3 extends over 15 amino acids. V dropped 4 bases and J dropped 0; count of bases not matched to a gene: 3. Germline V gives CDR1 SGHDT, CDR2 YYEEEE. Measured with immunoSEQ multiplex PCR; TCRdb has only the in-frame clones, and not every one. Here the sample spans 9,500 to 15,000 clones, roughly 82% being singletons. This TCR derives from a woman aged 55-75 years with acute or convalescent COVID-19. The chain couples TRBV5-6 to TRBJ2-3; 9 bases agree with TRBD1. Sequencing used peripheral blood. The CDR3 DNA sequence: TGTGCCAGCAGCGGGACAGGGTTTAGCACAGATACGCAGTATTTT. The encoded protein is CASSGTGFSTDTQYF.